A selection of T cell receptor beta chains follows, all from one sample in a study of blood T cell repertoires in COVID-19. Clones were sequenced by immunoSEQ multiplex PCR, and TCRdb holds only the in-frame ones, with some missing. The sample consists of 250,000 to 300,000 clones, around 88% of them appearing once. Material: peripheral blood. These receptors were obtained from a man aged 25-45 years with active or convalescent COVID-19. Each CDR3 is given with its conserved first and last residue. D genes are given only for firm matches. The size field is filled for only some rows; it gives once, few, many or a size class.

abundance	v_gene	d_gene	j_gene	CDR3nt	CDR3aa
NA	TRBV21-1	NA	TRBJ1-1	TGTGCCAGCCCCAAAAGAACGGGGGTCTTGAACACTGAAGCTTTCTTT	CASPKRTGVLNTEAFF
NA	TRBV11-2	TRBD1	TRBJ1-1	TGTGCCAGCAGAACAGGGGGCCACACTGAAGCTTTCTTT	CASRTGGHTEAFF
NA	TRBV5-5	NA	TRBJ1-1	TGTGCCAGCAGGCGTAAAGGGGCATCCCCTACGCGCAAAGCTTTCTTT	CASRRKGASPTRKAFF
NA	TRBV5-4	TRBD2	TRBJ2-7	TGTGCCAGCCAACCGGGACTAGCACCCCACGGGTCCTACGAGCAGTACTTC	CASQPGLAPHGSYEQYF
once	TRBV6-4	NA	TRBJ1-5	TGTGCCAGCAGTATTGCCCCGGGGCAGCCCCAGCATTTT	CASSIAPGQPQHF
NA	TRBV14	NA	TRBJ1-1	TGTGCCAGCAGCCAAGATTCGGTGAACACTGAAGCTTTCTTT	CASSQDSVNTEAFF
once	TRBV6-5	NA	TRBJ2-3	TGTGCCAGCCGATTAAAAGGGGGGGCAGATACGCAGTATTTT	CASRLKGGADTQYF
NA	TRBV5-1	NA	TRBJ2-3	TGCGCCAGCAGCTTGGAGCTCCGAACTAGCACAGATACGCAGTATTTT	CASSLELRTSTDTQYF
NA	TRBV7-9	TRBD1	TRBJ1-1	TGTGCCAGCAGCCAAGGGGGCCGGAACACTGAAGCTTTCTTT	CASSQGGRNTEAFF
few	TRBV5-4	TRBD1	TRBJ1-6	TGTGCCAGCAGCGCGACAGGACAGGACTCACCCCTCCACTTT	CASSATGQDSPLHF
NA	TRBV6-6	NA	TRBJ1-2	TGTGCCAGCAGTTACCCAAAAGAGGGTCTTAACTATGGCTACACCTTC	CASSYPKEGLNYGYTF
NA	TRBV5-4	NA	TRBJ2-1	TGTGCCAGCAGCCTAGATACAGGTACCTACAATGAGCAGTTCTTC	CASSLDTGTYNEQFF
NA	TRBV30	TRBD1	TRBJ1-6	TGTGCCTGGATCCCTCGGGACAGGTTTAATTCACCCCTCCACTTT	CAWIPRDRFNSPLHF
once	TRBV6-6	TRBD2	TRBJ2-3	TGTGCCAGCAGTTTAGGGAGCGGGGGGCGGGATACGCAGTATTTT	CASSLGSGGRDTQYF
NA	TRBV7-2	NA	TRBJ1-5	TGTGCCAGCAGCTTCGGACAGTACCAGCCCCAGCATTTT	CASSFGQYQPQHF
NA	TRBV5-1	NA	TRBJ1-2	TGCGCCAGCAGCTTCCACAGGGAATGGGGCTACACCTTC	CASSFHREWGYTF
NA	TRBV7-3	NA	TRBJ2-5	TGTGCCAGCAGCTTACAGGGGTTAGGCTTCCCGGAGACCCAGTACTTC	CASSLQGLGFPETQYF
NA	TRBV18	TRBD1	TRBJ2-1	TGTGCCAGCTCACCACGGGAGAGGACAGGCTCCTACAATGAGCAGTTCTTC	CASSPRERTGSYNEQFF
NA	TRBV6-5	TRBD2	TRBJ2-7	TGTGCCAGCACCTCCGGGACTAAAGAGCAGTACTTC	CASTSGTKEQYF
NA	TRBV5-4	NA	TRBJ1-3	TGTGCCAGCAGCAGAAAGACAGGAGTCTCTGGAAACACCATATATTTT	CASSRKTGVSGNTIYF
NA	TRBV7-2	TRBD1	TRBJ2-7	TGTGCCAGCAGCACAATGAGTGCCGGGACAGGGGCCTACGAGCAGTACTTC	CASSTMSAGTGAYEQYF
NA	TRBV18	TRBD1	TRBJ1-1	TGTGCCAGCTCACCACATCCACAGGGGAACTCTGAAGCTTTCTTT	CASSPHPQGNSEAFF
NA	TRBV15	TRBD2	TRBJ2-3	TGTGCCACCAGCAGAGGACTAGCCGCAGATACGCAGTATTTT	CATSRGLAADTQYF
NA	TRBV2	TRBD1	TRBJ1-2	TGTGCCAGCAGTCCACAGGGGGCCTCGGGCTACACCTTC	CASSPQGASGYTF